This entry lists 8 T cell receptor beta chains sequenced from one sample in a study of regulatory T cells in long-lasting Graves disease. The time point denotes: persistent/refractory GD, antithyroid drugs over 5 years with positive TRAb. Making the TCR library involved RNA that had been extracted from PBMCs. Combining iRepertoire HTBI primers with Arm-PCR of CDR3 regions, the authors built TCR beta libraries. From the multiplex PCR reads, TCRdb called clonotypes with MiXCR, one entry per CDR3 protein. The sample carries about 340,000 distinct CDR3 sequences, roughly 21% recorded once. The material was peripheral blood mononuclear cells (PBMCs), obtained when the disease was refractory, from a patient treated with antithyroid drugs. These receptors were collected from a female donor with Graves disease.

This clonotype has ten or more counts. CDR3 coding DNA: TGTGCCAGCAGTTACCTGTTGACAGGCTCGAATCAGCCCCAGCATTTT. Amino acids: CASSYLLTGSNQPQHF. The V call is TRBV28, the J call TRBJ1-5, with D maybe TRBD1 (6 bases). Deletions cut 4 bases from V and 4 bases from J, with 17 bases between. Per germline, CDR1 MDHEN and CDR2 SYDVKM. The CDR3 consists of 16 residues.

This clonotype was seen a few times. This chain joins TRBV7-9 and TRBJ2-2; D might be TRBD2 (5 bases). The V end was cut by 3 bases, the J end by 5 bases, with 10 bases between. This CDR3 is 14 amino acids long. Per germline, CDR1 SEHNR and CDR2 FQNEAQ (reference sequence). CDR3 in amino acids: CASSFLGETGELFF. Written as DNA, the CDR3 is TGTGCCAGCAGCTTTCTCGGGGAAACCGGGGAGCTGTTTTTT.

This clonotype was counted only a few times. The CDR3 DNA reads as TGTGCCACCAGTGGGCCTGCCAAGGACAAGACGAACACCGGGGAGCTGTTTTTT. It translates to CATSGPAKDKTNTGELFF. The gene calls are TRBV24-1 and TRBJ2-2; D perhaps matches TRBD1 (5 bases). The germline V gene encodes CDR1 KGHDR and CDR2 SFDVKD. V lost 5 bases, J lost 0 bases, and 18 bases lay in between. The CDR3 runs 18 residues.

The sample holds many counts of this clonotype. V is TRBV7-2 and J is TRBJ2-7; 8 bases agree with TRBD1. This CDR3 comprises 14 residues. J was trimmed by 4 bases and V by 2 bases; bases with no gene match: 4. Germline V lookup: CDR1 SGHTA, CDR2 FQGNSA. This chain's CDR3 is CASSLTTGDYEQYF. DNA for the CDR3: TGTGCCAGCAGCTTAACGACAGGGGATTACGAGCAGTACTTC.

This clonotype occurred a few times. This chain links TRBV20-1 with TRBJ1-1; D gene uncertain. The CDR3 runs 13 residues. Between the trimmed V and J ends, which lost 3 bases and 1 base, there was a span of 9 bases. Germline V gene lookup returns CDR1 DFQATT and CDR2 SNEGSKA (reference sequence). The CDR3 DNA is TGCAGTGCTAGCCCACTTAGGAACACTGAAGCTTTCTTT. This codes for CSASPLRNTEAFF.

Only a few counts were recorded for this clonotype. The CDR3 loop reads CASTNPDRVVQPQHF. The CDR3 nucleotides are TGTGCCAGCACCAACCCCGACAGGGTAGTTCAGCCCCAGCATTTT. This rearrangement joins TRBV6-1 to TRBJ1-5; 7 bases fit TRBD1. Per germline, CDR1 MNHNS and CDR2 SASEGT. The CDR3 has 15 amino acids. Trimming at V came to 7 bases and at J to 6 bases, leaving 12 bases not matched to a gene.

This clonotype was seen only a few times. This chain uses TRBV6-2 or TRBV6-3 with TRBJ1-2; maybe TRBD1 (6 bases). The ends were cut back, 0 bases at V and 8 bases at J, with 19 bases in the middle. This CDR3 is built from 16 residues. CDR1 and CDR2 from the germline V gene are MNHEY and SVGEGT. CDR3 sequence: CASSYSYYRDPSGYTF. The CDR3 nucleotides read TGTGCCAGCAGTTACTCCTACTACAGGGACCCATCCGGCTACACCTTC.

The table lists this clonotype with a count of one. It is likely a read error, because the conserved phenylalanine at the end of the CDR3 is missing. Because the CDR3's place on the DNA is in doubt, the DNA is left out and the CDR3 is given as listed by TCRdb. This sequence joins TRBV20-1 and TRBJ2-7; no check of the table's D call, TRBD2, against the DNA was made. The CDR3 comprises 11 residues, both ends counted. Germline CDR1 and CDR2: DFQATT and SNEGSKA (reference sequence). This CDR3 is CSATRQSLQGL.